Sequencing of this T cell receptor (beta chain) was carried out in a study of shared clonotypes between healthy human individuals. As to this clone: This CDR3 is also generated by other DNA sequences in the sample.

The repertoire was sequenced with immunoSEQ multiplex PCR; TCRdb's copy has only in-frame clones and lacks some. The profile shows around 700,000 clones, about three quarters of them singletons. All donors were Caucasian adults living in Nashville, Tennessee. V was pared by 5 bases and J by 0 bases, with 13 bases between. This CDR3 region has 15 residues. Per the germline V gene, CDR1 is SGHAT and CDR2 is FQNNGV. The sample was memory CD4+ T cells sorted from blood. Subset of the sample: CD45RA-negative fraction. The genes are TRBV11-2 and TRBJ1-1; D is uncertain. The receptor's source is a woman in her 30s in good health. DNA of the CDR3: TGTGCCAGCAGCCTACGGACGGGTCTGAACACTGAAGCTTTCTTT. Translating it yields CASSLRTGLNTEAFF. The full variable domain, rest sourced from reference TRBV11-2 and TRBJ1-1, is EAGVAQSPRYKIIEKRQSVAFWCNPISGHATLYWYQQILGQGPKLLIQFQNNGVVDDSQLPKDRFSAERLKGVDSTLKIQPAKLEDSAVYLCASSLRTGLNTEAFFGQGTRLTVV.